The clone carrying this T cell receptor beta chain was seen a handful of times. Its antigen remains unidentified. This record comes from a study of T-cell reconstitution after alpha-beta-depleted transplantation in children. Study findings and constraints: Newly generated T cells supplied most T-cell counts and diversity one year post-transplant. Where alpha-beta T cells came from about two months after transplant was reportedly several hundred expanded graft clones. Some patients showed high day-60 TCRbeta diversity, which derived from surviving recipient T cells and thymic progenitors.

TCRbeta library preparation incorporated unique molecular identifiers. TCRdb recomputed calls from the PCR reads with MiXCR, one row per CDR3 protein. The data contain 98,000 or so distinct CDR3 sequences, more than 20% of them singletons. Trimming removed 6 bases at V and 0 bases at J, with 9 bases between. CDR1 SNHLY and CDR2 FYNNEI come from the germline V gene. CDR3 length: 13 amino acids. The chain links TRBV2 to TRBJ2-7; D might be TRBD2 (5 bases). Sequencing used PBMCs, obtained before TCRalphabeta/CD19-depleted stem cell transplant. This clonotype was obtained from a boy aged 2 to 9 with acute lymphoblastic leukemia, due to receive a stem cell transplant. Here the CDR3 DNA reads TGTGCCAGCAGGCGGGCCGACTCCTACGAGCAGTACTTC. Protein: CASRRADSYEQYF.